This T cell receptor beta chain was captured by sequencing in a study of cytomegalovirus exposure and HLA in healthy donors. Whole-study findings and limits: Per a prior analysis, the majority of TCR beta V segments were productive roughly 90% or roughly 30% of the time. Later examination showed HLA-associated TCR beta chains had greater clonal expansion than equally common others. Judged likely to be a sequencing artifact was a cluster of highly shared sequence variants.

As for this clone: The antigen remains undetermined.

PCR was performed using 60 Vbeta and 13 Jbeta primers. Original analysis: An analysis performed later counted about 80 million unique TCR beta chains (roughly 11 million of them shared). Repertoires were generated with immunoSEQ multiplex PCR, while TCRdb's copy carries only in-frame clones and drops some. V and J calls plus clone size are reproduced from that table; the DNA served to infer D and trimming. This repertoire includes about 120,000 clones. Germline trimming cut 8 bases from V and 4 bases from J; bases unmatched to any gene: 8. The CDR3 extends over 13 amino acids. Germline values: CDR1 SNHLY, CDR2 FYNNEI.

Sequenced sample: PBMCs. The rearrangement uses TRBV2 and TRBJ2-7, with 7 bases lining up with TRBD1. The clonotype comes from a man aged 25 to 40 in good health and CMV-seronegative. The CDR3 DNA follows: TGTGCCAGCGGAAGGGACAGACAGTACGAGCAGTACTTC. It yields the protein CASGRDRQYEQYF.